Following are 15 T cell receptor beta chains from one sample sequenced in a study of blood T cell repertoires in COVID-19. Libraries were prepared by immunoSEQ multiplex PCR; TCRdb keeps only in-frame clonotypes and omits some of them. The top ten clones hold approximately 2.5% of a sample with 150,000 to 200,000 clones, roughly nine tenths of them seen once. Sequencing was carried out using PBMCs or T cells enriched from blood (not recorded which). All receptors come from a woman between 35 and 50 years old with acute COVID-19.

The chain joins TRBV10-2 to TRBJ2-7; D unresolved. Germline V gene sequence: CDR1 WSHSY, CDR2 SAAADI. V was trimmed by 3 bases and J by 6 bases, leaving 3 bases between them. This CDR3 region has 10 residues. CDR3 loop: CASSDSEQYF. The CDR3 nucleotides are TGCGCCAGCAGTGACTCCGAGCAGTACTTC.

The V and J genes are TRBV2 and TRBJ2-1; TRBD1 matches at 9 bases. Germline values: CDR1 SNHLY, CDR2 FYNNEI. The V and J ends lost 5 bases and 7 bases, in that order; junction bases with no gene match: 6. CDR3 length: 14 residues. The DNA of the CDR3 is TGTGCCAGCAGTAGGACAGGGGTAGGGAATGAGCAGTTCTTC. Residues: CASSRTGVGNEQFF.

This rearrangement joins TRBV2 to TRBJ1-5; no definite D call. Looked up from germline, CDR1 is SNHLY and CDR2 is FYNNEI. CDR3 length: 13 amino acids. Trimming cost V 6 bases and J 2 bases, with 8 bases left between them. The CDR3 nucleotides are TGTGCCAGCAGGGGAGTAGGCAATCAGCCCCAGCATTTT. Amino acids: CASRGVGNQPQHF.

This clone was found once. The chain links TRBV13 to TRBJ1-3, with unresolved D. This CDR3 spans 17 amino acids. CDR1 is PRHDT and CDR2 is FYEKMQ in the germline V gene (reference sequence). The V and J ends lost 6 bases and 0 bases respectively, with 18 bases between them. The CDR3, as DNA: TGTGCCAGCAGTCCCAGGCTCGGCAGAAACTCTGGAAACACCATATATTTT. This codes for CASSPRLGRNSGNTIYF.

V and J are TRBV4-1 and TRBJ2-6; D not resolved. The germline V gene encodes CDR1 MGHRA and CDR2 YSYEKL. V shed 0 bases and J shed 5 bases, with 14 bases lying between them. The CDR3 has 17 residues. CDR3 protein: CASSQDLPVKRANVLTF. In nucleotides, the CDR3 is TGCGCCAGCAGCCAAGATCTCCCTGTTAAGCGGGCCAACGTCCTGACTTTC.

This chain links TRBV19 with TRBJ2-2, with TRBD2 matching over 7 bases. J gave up 4 bases and V 3 bases, and 8 bases lay outside the gene matches. Germline CDR1 LNHDA, CDR2 SQIVND (reference sequence). CDR3 length: 16 amino acids. The CDR3 spells CASSIPGREGTGELFF. The CDR3 bases are TGTGCCAGTAGTATCCCTGGCAGGGAGGGCACCGGGGAGCTGTTTTTT. The whole variable domain, filled in from reference TRBV19 and TRBJ2-2, reads DGGITQSPKYLFRKEGQNVTLSCEQNLNHDAMYWYRQDPGQGLRLIYYSQIVNDFQKGDIAEGYSVSREKKESFPLTVTSAQKNPTAFYLCASSIPGREGTGELFFGEGSRLTVL.

V and J are TRBV5-4 and TRBJ1-1; D is unresolved. The CDR3 extends over 11 amino acids. Germline loops: CDR1 SGHNT, CDR2 YYREEE (reference sequence). Trimming removed 2 bases at V and 8 bases at J, with 7 bases between. Here the CDR3 DNA reads TGTGCCAGCAGCTTTAACGCGGAAGCTTTCTTT. Its protein product is CASSFNAEAFF.

This clone appeared a single time. In DNA form, the CDR3 reads TGTGCCAGCAGTAACCTGCAGGGGTTGGGGTCTGAAGCTTTCTTT. Residues: CASSNLQGLGSEAFF. This sequence joins TRBV6-5 and TRBJ1-1; D possibly corresponds to TRBD1 (6 bases). The CDR3 spans 15 residues. CDR1 is MNHEY and CDR2 is SVGAGI in the germline V gene. Trimming took off 5 bases at V and 6 bases at J, with 19 bases between the two ends.

This clone was seen only once. The J gene is TRBJ1-2, the V gene TRBV10-2; 12 bases line up with TRBD1. The trim removed 2 bases at V and 5 bases at J, leaving 3 bases unmatched. This CDR3 has 15 amino acids. CDR1 is WSHSY, CDR2 SAAADI, per germline. The CDR3 coding sequence is TGCGCCAGCAGTGAGACGGGACAGGGGGCTTATGGCTACACCTTC. The encoded protein is CASSETGQGAYGYTF.

The V call is TRBV30, the J call TRBJ2-7; perhaps TRBD1 as D (5 bases). CDR1 and CDR2 from the germline V gene are GTSNPN and SVGIG (reference sequence). This CDR3 has 14 residues. The V and J ends lost 0 bases and 3 bases respectively, with 12 bases between them. CDR3 in DNA: TGTGCCTGGAGTGTAGATAAGGGGAACTACGAGCAGTACTTC. This translates into CAWSVDKGNYEQYF.

V gene TRBV7-2 combines with J gene TRBJ2-1; 10 bases match TRBD2. CDR1 is SGHTA, CDR2 FQGNSA, per germline. Trimming cost V 1 base and J 10 bases; bases outside gene matches: 10. This CDR3 has 16 amino acids. CDR3 loop: CASSLVSGRAAGEQFF. For the CDR3, the DNA is TGTGCCAGCAGCTTAGTGAGCGGGAGGGCCGCAGGGGAGCAGTTCTTC.

The genes are TRBV7-9 and TRBJ1-5; no clear D gene. V gave up 10 bases and J gave up 4 bases, with 20 bases separating them. CDR3 length: 15 residues. Germline loops: CDR1 SEHNR, CDR2 FQNEAQ (reference sequence). The DNA of the CDR3 is TGTGCCATCGCGTCGAGTCAGGAGGCTAATCAGCCCCAGCATTTT. This codes for CAIASSQEANQPQHF.

The V and J genes are TRBV5-1 and TRBJ2-7; 9 bases align to TRBD1. Trimming took 4 bases from V and 4 from J; bases not matched to a gene: 6. Germline CDR1 SGHRS, CDR2 YFSETQ. The CDR3 covers 14 residues. The CDR3 spells CASSRGQGRYEQYF. CDR3 bases: TGCGCCAGCAGCAGGGGACAGGGTAGGTACGAGCAGTACTTC.

The chain carries TRBV29-1 and TRBJ2-5; the D gene is possibly TRBD2 (5 bases). V was pared by 5 bases and J by 1 base, with 17 bases between. This CDR3 contains 15 residues. The germline V gene has CDR1 SQVTM and CDR2 ANQGSEA. The chain's CDR3 is CSVTPIAGTQETQYF. The CDR3 DNA is TGCAGCGTTACGCCAATTGCGGGTACCCAAGAGACCCAGTACTTC.

The V gene is TRBV28, the J gene TRBJ2-1; D remains ambiguous. V gave up 7 bases and J gave up 8 bases, with 15 bases separating them. This CDR3 spans 13 amino acids. CDR1 and CDR2 (germline): MDHEN, SYDVKM. Here the CDR3 reads CASKERPSDEQFF. The DNA for the CDR3 is TGTGCCAGCAAGGAGAGACCCTCGGATGAGCAGTTCTTC. The full variable domain, with the rest looked up from reference TRBV28 and TRBJ2-1, is DVKVTQSSRYLVKRTGEKVFLECVQDMDHENMFWYRQDPGLGLRLIYFSYDVKMKEKGDIPEGYSVSREKKERFSLILESASTNQTSMYLCASKERPSDEQFFGPGTRLTVL.